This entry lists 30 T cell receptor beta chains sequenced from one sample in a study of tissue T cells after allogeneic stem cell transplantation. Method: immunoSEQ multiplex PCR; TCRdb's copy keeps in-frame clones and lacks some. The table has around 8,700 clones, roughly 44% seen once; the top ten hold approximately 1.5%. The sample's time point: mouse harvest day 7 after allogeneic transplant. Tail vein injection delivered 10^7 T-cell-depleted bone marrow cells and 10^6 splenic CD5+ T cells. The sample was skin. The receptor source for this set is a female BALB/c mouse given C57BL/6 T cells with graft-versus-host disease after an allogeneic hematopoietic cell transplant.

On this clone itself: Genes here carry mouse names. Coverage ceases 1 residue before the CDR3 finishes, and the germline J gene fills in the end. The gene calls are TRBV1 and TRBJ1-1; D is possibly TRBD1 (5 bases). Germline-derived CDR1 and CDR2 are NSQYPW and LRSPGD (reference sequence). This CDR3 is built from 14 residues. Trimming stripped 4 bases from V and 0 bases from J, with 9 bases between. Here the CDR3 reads CTCSETVANTEVFF. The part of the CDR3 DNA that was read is TGCACCTGCAGTGAGACAGTTGCAAACACAGAAGTCTTC.

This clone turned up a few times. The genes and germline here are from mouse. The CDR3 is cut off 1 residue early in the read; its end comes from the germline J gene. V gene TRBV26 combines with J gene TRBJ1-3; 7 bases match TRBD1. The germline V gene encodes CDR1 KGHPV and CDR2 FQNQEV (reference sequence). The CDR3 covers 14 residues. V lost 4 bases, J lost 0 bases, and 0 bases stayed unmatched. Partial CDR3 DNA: TGTGCCAGCAGTCGACAGGGTTCTGGAAATACGCTCTAT. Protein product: CASSRQGSGNTLY. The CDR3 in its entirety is CASSRQGSGNTLYF.

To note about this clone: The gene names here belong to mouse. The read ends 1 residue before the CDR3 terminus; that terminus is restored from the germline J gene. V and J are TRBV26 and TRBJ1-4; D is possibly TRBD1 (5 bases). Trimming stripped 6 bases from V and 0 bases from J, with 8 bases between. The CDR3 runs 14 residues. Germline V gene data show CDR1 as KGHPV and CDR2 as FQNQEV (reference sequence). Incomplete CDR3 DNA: TGTGCCAGCAGAGACAGAGTTTCCAACGAAAGATTATTT. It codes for CASRDRVSNERLF. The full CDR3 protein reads CASRDRVSNERLFF.

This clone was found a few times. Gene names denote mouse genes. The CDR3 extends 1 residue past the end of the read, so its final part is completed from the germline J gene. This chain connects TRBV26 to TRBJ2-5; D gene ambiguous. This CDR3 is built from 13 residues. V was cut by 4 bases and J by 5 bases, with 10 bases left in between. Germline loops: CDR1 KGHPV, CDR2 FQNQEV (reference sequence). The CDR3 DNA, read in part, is TGTGCCAGCAGTCAACTAAAGCGAGACACCCAGTAC. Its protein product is CASSQLKRDTQY. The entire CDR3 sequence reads CASSQLKRDTQYF.

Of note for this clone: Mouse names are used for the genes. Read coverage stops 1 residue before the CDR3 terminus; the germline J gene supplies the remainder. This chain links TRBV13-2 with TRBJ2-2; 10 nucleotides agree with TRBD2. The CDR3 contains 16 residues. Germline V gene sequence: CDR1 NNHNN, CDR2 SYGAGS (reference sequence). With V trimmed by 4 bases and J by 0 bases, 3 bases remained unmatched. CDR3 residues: CASGRLGGANTGQLYF. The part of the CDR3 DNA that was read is TGTGCCAGCGGTCGACTGGGGGGCGCAAACACCGGGCAGCTCTAC.

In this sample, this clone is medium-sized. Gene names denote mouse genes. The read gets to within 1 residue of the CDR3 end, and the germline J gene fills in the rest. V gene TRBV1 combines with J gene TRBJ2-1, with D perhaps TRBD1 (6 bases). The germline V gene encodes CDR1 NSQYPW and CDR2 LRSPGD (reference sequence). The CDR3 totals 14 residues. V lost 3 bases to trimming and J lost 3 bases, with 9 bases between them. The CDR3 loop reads CTCSAGTIYAEQFF. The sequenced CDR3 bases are TGCACCTGCAGTGCCGGGACAATCTATGCTGAGCAGTTC. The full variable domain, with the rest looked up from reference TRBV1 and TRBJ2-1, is VTLLEQNPRWRLVPRGQAVNLRCILKNSQYPWMSWYQQDLQKQLQWLFTLRSPGDKEVKSLPGADYLATRVTDTELRLQVANMSQGRTLYCTCSAGTIYAEQFFGPGTRLTVL.

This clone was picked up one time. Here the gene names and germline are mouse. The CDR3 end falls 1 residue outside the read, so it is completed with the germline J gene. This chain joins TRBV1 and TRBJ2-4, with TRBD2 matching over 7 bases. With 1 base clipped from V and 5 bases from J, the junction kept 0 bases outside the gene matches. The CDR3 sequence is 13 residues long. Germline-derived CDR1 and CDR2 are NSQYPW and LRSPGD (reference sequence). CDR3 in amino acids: CTCSAGLGNTLYF. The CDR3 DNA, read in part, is TGCACCTGCAGTGCAGGACTGGGAAACACCTTGTAC.

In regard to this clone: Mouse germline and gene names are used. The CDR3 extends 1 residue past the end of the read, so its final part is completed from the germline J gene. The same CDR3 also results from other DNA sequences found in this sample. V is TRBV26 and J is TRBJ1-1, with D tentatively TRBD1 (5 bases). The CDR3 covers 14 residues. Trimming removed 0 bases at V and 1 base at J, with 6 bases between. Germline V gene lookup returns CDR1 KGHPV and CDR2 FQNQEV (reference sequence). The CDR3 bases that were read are TGTGCCAGCAGTCTGTCTCAGGGGAACACAGAAGTCTTC. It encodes CASSLSQGNTEVF. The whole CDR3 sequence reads CASSLSQGNTEVFF.

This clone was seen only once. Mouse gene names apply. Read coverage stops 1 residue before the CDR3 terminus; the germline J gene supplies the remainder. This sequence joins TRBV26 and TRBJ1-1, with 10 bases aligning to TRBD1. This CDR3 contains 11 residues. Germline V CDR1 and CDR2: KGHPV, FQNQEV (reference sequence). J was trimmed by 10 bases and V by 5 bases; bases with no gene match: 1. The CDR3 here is CASSGQGGVFF. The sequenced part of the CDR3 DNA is TGTGCCAGCAGTGGACAGGGGGGAGTCTTC.

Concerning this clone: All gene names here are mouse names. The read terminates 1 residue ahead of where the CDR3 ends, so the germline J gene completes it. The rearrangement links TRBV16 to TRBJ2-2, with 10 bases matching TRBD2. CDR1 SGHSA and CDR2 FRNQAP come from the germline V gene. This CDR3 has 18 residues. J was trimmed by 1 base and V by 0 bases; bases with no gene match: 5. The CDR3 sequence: CASSLDRRLGGNTGQLYF. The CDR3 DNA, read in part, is TGTGCAAGCAGCTTAGATCGTCGACTGGGGGGAAACACCGGGCAGCTCTAC.

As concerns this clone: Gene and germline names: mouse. CDR3 sequence reads: CASSLNSISNERLFF. The CDR3 DNA, read in part, is TGTGCCAGCAGTCTGAACAGTATTTCCAACGAAAGATTATTT. The rearrangement links TRBV26 to TRBJ1-4; no firm D call. Sequencing ends 1 residue short of the CDR3 end; the germline J gene provides the rest. Germline V lookup: CDR1 KGHPV, CDR2 FQNQEV (reference sequence). This CDR3 spans 15 amino acids. Trimming took off 2 bases at V and 0 bases at J, with 7 bases between the two ends.

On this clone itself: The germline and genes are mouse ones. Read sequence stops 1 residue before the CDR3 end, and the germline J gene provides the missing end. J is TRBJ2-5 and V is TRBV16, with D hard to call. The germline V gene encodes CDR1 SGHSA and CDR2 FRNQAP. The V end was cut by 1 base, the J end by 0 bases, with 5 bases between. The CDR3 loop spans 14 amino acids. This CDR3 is CASSLGANQDTQYF. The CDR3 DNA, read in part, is TGTGCAAGCAGCTTAGGGGCTAACCAAGACACCCAGTAC.

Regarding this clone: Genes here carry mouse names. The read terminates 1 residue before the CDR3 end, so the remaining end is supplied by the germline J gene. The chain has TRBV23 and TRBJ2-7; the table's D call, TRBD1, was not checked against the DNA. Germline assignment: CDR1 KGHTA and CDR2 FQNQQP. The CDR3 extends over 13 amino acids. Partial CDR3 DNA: TGCTCCAGCAGTACGGACAGCTCCTATGAACAGTAC. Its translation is CSSSTDSSYEQY. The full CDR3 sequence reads CSSSTDSSYEQYF.

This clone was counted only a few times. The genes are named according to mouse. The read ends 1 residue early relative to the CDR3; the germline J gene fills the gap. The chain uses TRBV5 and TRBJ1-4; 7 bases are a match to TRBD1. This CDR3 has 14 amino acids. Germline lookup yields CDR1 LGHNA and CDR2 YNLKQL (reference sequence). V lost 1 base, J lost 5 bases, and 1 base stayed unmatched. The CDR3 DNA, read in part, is TGTGCCAGCAGCCAAGTGGGACAGAACGAAAGATTATTT. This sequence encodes CASSQVGQNERLF. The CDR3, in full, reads CASSQVGQNERLFF.

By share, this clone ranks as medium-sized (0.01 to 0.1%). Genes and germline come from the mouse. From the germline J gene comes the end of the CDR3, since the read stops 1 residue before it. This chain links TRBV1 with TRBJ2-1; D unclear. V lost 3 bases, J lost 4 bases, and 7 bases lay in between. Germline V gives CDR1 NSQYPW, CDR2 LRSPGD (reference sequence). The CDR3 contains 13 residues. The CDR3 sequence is CTCSAPRYAEQFF. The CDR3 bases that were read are TGCACCTGCAGTGCGCCCAGGTATGCTGAGCAGTTC.

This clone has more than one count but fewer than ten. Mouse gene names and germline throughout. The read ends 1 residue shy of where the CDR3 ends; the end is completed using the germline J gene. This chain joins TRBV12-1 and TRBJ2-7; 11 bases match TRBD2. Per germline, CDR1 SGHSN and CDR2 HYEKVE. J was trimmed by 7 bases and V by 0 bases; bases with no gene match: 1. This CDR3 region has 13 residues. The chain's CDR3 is CASSLGLGGEQYF. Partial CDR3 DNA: TGTGCCAGCTCTCTCGGACTGGGGGGCGAACAGTAC.

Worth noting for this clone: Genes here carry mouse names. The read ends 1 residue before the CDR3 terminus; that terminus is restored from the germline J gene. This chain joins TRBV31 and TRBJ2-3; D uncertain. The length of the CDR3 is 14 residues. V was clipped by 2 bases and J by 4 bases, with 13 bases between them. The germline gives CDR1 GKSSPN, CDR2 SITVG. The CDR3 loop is CAWSSFRGTETLYF. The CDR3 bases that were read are TGTGCCTGGAGTTCCTTTCGGGGTACAGAAACGCTGTAT.

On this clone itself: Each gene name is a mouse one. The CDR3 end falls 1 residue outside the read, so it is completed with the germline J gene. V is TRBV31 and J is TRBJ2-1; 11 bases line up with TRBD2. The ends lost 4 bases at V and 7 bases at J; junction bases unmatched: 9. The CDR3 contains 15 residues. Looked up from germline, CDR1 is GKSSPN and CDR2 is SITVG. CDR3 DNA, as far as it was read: TGTGCCTGGACTTTAACTGGGGGGGCGGGAGCTGAGCAGTTC. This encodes CAWTLTGGAGAEQF. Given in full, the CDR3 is CAWTLTGGAGAEQFF.

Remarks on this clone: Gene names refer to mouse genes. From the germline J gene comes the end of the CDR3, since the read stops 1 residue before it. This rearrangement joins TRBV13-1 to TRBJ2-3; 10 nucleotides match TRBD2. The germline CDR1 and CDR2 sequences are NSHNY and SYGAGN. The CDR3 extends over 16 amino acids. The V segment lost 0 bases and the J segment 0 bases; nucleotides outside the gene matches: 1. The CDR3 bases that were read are TGTGCCAGCAGTGATGACTGGGGGGGTAGTGCAGAAACGCTGTAT. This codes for CASSDDWGGSAETLY. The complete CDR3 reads CASSDDWGGSAETLYF.

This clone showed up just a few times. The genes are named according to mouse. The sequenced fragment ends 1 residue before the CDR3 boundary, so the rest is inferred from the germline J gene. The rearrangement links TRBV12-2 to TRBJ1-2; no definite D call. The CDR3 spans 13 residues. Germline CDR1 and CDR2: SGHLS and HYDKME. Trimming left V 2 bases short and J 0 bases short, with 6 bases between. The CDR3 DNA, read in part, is TGTGCCAGCTCTCAGACATCAAACTCCGACTACACC. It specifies CASSQTSNSDYT. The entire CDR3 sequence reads CASSQTSNSDYTF. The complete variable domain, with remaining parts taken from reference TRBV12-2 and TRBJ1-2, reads NSGVVQSPRYIIKGKGERSILKCIPISGHLSVAWYQQTQGQELKFFIQHYDKMERDKGNLPSRFSVQQFDDYHSEMNMSALELEDSAVYFCASSQTSNSDYTFGSGTRLLVI.

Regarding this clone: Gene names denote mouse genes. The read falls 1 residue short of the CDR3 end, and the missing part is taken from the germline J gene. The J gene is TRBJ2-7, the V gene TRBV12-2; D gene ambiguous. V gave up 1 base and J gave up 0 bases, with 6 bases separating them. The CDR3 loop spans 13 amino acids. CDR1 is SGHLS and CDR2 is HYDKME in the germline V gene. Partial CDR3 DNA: TGTGCCAGCTCTCTACAAAGCTCCTATGAACAGTAC. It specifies CASSLQSSYEQY. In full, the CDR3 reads CASSLQSSYEQYF.

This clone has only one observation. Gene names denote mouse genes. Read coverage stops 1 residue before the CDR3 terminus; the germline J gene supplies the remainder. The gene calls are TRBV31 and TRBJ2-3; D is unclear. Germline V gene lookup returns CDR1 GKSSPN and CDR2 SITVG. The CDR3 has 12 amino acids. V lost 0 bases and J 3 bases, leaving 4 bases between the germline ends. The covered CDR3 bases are TGTGCCTGGAGTCTAAGGGCAGAAACGCTGTAT. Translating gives CAWSLRAETLY. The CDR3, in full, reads CAWSLRAETLYF.

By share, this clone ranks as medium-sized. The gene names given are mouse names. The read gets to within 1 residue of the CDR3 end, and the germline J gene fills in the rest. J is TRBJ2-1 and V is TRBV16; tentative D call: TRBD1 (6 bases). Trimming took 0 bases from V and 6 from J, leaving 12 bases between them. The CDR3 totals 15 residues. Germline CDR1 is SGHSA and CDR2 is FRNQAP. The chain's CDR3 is CASSLDRGLRAEQFF. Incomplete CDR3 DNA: TGTGCAAGCAGCTTAGACAGGGGCCTCCGTGCTGAGCAGTTC.

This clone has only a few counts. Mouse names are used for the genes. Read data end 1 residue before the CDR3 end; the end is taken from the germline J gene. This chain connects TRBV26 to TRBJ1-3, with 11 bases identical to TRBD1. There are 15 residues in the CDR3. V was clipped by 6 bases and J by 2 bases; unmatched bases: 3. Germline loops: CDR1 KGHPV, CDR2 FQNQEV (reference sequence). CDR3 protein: CASRPGQGAGNTLYF. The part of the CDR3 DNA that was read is TGTGCCAGCAGGCCGGGACAGGGGGCTGGAAATACGCTCTAT.

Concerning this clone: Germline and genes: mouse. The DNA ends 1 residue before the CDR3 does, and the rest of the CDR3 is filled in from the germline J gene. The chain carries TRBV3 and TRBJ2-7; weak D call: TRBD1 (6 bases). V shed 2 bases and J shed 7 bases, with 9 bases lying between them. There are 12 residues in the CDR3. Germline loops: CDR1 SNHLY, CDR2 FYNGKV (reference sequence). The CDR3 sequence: CASSLQGREQYF. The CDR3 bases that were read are TGTGCCAGCAGCTTACAGGGGAGAGAACAGTAC.

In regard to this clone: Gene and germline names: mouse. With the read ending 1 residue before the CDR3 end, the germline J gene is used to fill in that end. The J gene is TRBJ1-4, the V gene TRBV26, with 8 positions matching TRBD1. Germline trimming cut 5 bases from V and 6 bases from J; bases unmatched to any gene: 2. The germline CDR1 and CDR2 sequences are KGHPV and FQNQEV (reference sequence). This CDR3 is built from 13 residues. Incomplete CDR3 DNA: TGTGCCAGCAGTACAGGGGGAGACGAAAGATTATTT. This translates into CASSTGGDERLF. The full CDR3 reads CASSTGGDERLFF.

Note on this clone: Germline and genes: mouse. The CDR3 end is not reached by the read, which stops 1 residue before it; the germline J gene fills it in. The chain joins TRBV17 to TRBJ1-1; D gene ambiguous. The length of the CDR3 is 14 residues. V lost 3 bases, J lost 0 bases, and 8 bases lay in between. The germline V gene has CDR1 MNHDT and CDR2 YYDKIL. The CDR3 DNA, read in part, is TGTGCTAGCAGTAGTCGCCAGTCAAACACAGAAGTCTTC. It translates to CASSSRQSNTEVF. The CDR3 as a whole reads CASSSRQSNTEVFF.

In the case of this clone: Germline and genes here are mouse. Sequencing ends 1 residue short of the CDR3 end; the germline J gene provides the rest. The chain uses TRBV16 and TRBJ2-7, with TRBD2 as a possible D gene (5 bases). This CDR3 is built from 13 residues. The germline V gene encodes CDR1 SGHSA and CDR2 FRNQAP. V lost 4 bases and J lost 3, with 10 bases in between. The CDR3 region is CASSSTGLYEQYF. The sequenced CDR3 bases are TGTGCAAGCAGCTCCACTGGCCTCTATGAACAGTAC.

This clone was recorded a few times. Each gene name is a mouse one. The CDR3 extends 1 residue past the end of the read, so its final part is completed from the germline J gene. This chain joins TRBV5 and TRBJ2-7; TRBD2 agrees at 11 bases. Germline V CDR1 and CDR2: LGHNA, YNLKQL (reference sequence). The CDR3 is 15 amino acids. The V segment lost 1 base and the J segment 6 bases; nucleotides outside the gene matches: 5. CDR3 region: CASSQGNWGGGEQYF. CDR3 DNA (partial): TGTGCCAGCAGCCAAGGGAACTGGGGGGGCGGTGAACAGTAC.

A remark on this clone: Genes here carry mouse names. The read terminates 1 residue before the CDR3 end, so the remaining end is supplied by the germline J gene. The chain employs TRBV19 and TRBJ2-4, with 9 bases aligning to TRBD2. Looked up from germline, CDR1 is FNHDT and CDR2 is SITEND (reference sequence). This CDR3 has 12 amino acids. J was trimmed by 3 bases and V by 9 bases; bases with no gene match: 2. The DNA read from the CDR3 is TGTGCCACCTGGGGGGGGCAAAACACCTTGTAC. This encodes CATWGGQNTLY. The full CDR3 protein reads CATWGGQNTLYF.